One sample yielded the 9 T cell receptor beta chains listed below, sequenced in a study of control samples from healthy donors and cancer patients. The repertoire was sequenced with immunoSEQ multiplex PCR; TCRdb's copy has only in-frame clones and lacks some. The data show about 83,000 clones, 75% to 95% seen once. Sample: blood. The receptors here all came from a middle-aged man in good health.

This chain connects TRBV27 to TRBJ1-6; D ambiguous. CDR3 size: 15 residues. Germline-derived CDR1 and CDR2 are MNHEY and SMNVEV (reference sequence). The ends were cut back, 3 bases at V and 9 bases at J, with 15 bases in the middle. The CDR3 nucleotides read TGTGCCAGCAGTTTCCCACCAGGACTCGGTTCACCCCTCCACTTT. This translates into CASSFPPGLGSPLHF.

The chain couples TRBV29-1 to TRBJ2-5; D is ambiguous. Germline CDR1 is SQVTM and CDR2 is ANQGSEA. Trimming shortened V by 7 bases and J by 0 bases, and 9 bases separated the two germline ends. This CDR3 is built from 12 residues. This chain's CDR3 is CSGLEYQETQYF. The CDR3 DNA reads TGCAGCGGCCTAGAATACCAAGAGACCCAGTACTTC.

CDR3 region: CASSRGLYEQYF. In nucleotides, the CDR3 is TGTGCCAGCAGCCGGGGCCTCTACGAGCAGTACTTC. The rearrangement links TRBV7-2 to TRBJ2-7; D may match TRBD1 or TRBD2 (5 bases each). The CDR3 length is 12 residues. In germline, CDR1 is SGHTA, CDR2 FQGNSA. The V and J ends lost 5 bases and 3 bases respectively, with 8 bases between them.

The gene calls are TRBV3-1 (or the pseudogene TRBV3-2) and TRBJ1-6; D possibly corresponds to TRBD1 (5 bases). Germline V gene lookup returns CDR1 LGHDT and CDR2 YNNKEL (reference sequence). CDR3 length: 19 residues. Trimming cost V 3 bases and J 0 bases, with 18 bases left between them. DNA for the CDR3: TGTGCCAGCAGCCAGGGTCCTCCGGGACGCACCTCCTATAATTCACCCCTCCACTTT. Residues: CASSQGPPGRTSYNSPLHF.

V usage is TRBV6-1 and J usage is TRBJ1-6; TRBD1 agrees at 9 bases. The CDR3 loop spans 16 amino acids. V trimming: 1 base; J trimming: 7 bases; junction bases outside the gene matches: 5. Germline CDR1 reads MNHNS; CDR2 reads SASEGT. The CDR3 nucleotides are TGTGCCAGCAGTGAAGTAACGGGACAGGGCAATTCACCCCTCCACTTT. Amino acid sequence: CASSEVTGQGNSPLHF.

V and J are TRBV7-2 and TRBJ2-5; D ambiguous. CDR1 is SGHTA, CDR2 FQGNSA, per germline. There are 15 residues in the CDR3. V lost 5 bases, J lost 7 bases, and 20 bases lay in between. The DNA for the CDR3 is TGTGCCAGCAGCGGACCATCGGACGCAACGCGGACCCAGTACTTC. Protein sequence: CASSGPSDATRTQYF.

This clone was seen only once. The gene calls are TRBV19 and TRBJ1-2; no clear D. From germline, CDR1 is LNHDA and CDR2 SQIVND (reference sequence). The V gene lost 7 bases and the J gene lost 8 bases, with 14 bases spanning the gap. This CDR3 region has 12 residues. The CDR3 DNA sequence: TGTGCCAGTACTACAGAGGCACCAGGCTACACCTTC. It is translated as CASTTEAPGYTF.

J is TRBJ1-5 and V is TRBV3-1 (or the pseudogene TRBV3-2); a weak D match, TRBD1 (6 bases). V lost 5 bases and J 4 bases, leaving 12 bases between the germline ends. In germline, CDR1 is LGHDT, CDR2 YNNKEL (reference sequence). The CDR3 is 14 residues long. CDR3 DNA: TGTGCCAGCAGCTCGGGGGCGGCGAATCAGCCCCAGCATTTT. Its translation is CASSSGAANQPQHF.

This chain connects TRBV7-2 to TRBJ1-1; TRBD1 agrees at 9 bases. The trim removed 7 bases at V and 5 bases at J, leaving 5 bases unmatched. CDR1 and CDR2 from the germline V gene are SGHTA and FQGNSA. There are 13 residues in the CDR3. The CDR3, as DNA: TGTGCCAGCATCCCGGGACAGGGAACTGAAGCTTTCTTT. This translates into CASIPGQGTEAFF.